The TCR beta chain under discussion was sequenced for a study of shared clonotypes between healthy human individuals. Whole-study context: A donor's plate count was three for CD4 naive and three for CD4 memory; CD8 naive had two and CD8 memory one.

For this clone: The antigen is unknown.

V lost 3 bases and J 3 bases, leaving 12 bases between the germline ends. Germline V gene data show CDR1 as SNHLY and CDR2 as FYNNEI. The CDR3 loop spans 15 amino acids. Study-level results: The donor pool, a small one, limited the genetic and exposure-history diversity represented.

The method was immunoSEQ multiplex PCR; TCRdb's version includes in-frame clones alone and lacks a portion of them. Altogether more than 2 million clones are present, 90% to 97% being singletons, with the ten largest covering roughly 0.13%. The origin of this receptor is a man aged 18 to 30 in good health. The rearrangement joins TRBV2 to TRBJ1-5, with D unresolved. Sample: naive CD4+ T cells sorted from blood. Subset given: CD45RA+ positively selected. The CDR3 sequence is CASSDGRVNNQPQHF. The CDR3 DNA reads as TGTGCCAGCAGTGACGGCAGAGTTAACAATCAGCCCCAGCATTTT.